This T cell receptor (beta chain) stems from a study of cytomegalovirus exposure and HLA in healthy donors. Overall study context: Early release data held 75 million to 100 million unique TCRs from HLA-typed donors. Study-wide points: After further analysis at a later stage, 15,000 to 20,000 TCR beta sequences were associated with HLA alleles at 0.05 false discovery rate.

Concerning this clone: The target antigen is unknown.

It was with 60 Vbeta and 13 Jbeta primers that the PCR ran. Sequenced by immunoSEQ multiplex PCR; TCRdb stores in-frame clones only, minus some. The sample consists of 200,000 or so clones, over 70% of them appearing once. V lost 0 bases and J 8 bases, leaving 13 bases between the germline ends. CDR1 SGHVS and CDR2 FQNEAQ come from the germline V gene. The CDR3 has 14 amino acids. This chain joins TRBV7-8 and TRBJ1-1, with D unclear. The clonotype originates from a man aged 45 to 65 in good health and CMV-seronegative. The sample was PBMCs. CDR3 loop: CASSLAGSQREAFF. In DNA, the CDR3 is TGTGCCAGCAGCTTAGCGGGGTCCCAGCGGGAAGCTTTCTTT.